This T cell receptor beta chain was identified in a study of shared clonotypes between healthy human individuals. Generated by immunoSEQ multiplex PCR, the TCRdb table keeps only in-frame clones and is missing some. The sample records roughly 1 million clones, more than 65% being singletons. CDR1 SGDLS and CDR2 YYNGEE come from the germline V gene. The CDR3 length is 17 residues. V shed 0 bases and J shed 0 bases, with 15 bases lying between them. This chain uses TRBV9 with TRBJ1-1, with D possibly being TRBD1 (6 bases). The sample was memory CD4+ T cells sorted from blood. Described subset: CD45RA-negative fraction. The TCR comes from a young man in good health. The CDR3 here is CASSVAGAGSMNTEAFF. CDR3 coding DNA: TGTGCCAGCAGCGTAGCAGGGGCCGGGTCCATGAACACTGAAGCTTTCTTT.